This is a list of T cell receptor beta chains from one sample in a study of shared clonotypes between healthy human individuals. The table came from immunoSEQ multiplex PCR; TCRdb's copy has only in-frame clones and leaves some out. The sample records about 640,000 clones, 60% to 80% being singletons. Sequencing was carried out using memory CD4+ T cells sorted from blood. The receptors derive from a woman aged 25 to 39 in good health. Both conserved end residues are part of each CDR3. D genes are given only for firm matches. Size is omitted from some rows. Given values are once, few, many or a class for expanded clones.

clone_size d_call j_call v_call cdr3_nt cdr3_aa
- - TRBJ1-5 TRBV28 TGTGCCAGCAGTTTAGGATCCCTCAATCAGCCCCAGCATTTT CASSLGSLNQPQHF
- - TRBJ2-1 TRBV30 TGTGCCTGGAGCGTCCCCGGGCGTCCCTACAATGAGCAGTTCTTC CAWSVPGRPYNEQFF
many TRBD2 TRBJ2-5 TRBV4-1 TGCGCCAGCAGCGATCCTGGTGGGACTAGCGGGAGTGGGGAGACCCAGTACTTC CASSDPGGTSGSGETQYF
- - TRBJ2-6 TRBV29-1 TGCAGCGTTATAGCTGGGAGCTCTGGGGCCAACGTCCTGACTTTC CSVIAGSSGANVLTF
- - TRBJ2-2 TRBV27 TGTGCCAGCAGGCCTTTCGGGGGTGGCACCGGGGAGCTGTTTTTT CASRPFGGGTGELFF
- TRBD2 TRBJ2-7 TRBV7-9 TGTGCCAGCAGCCCCTGGGGGGGTGCCTACGAGCAGTACTTC CASSPWGGAYEQYF
- - TRBJ2-3 TRBV7-8 TGTGCCAGCAGCTTAGAGGGTCTGGACACAGATACGCAGTATTTT CASSLEGLDTDTQYF
- TRBD1 TRBJ2-5 TRBV2 TGTGCCAGCAGTGAAATCGGTACAGGGGGGGAGACCCAGTACTTC CASSEIGTGGETQYF
- - TRBJ1-1 TRBV28 TGTGCCAGCAGTTTAAGCACCATGAACACTGAAGCTTTCTTT CASSLSTMNTEAFF
- - TRBJ2-3 TRBV5-1 TGCGCCAGCAGCCCTGACAGGCTGGATACGCAGTATTTT CASSPDRLDTQYF
- - TRBJ2-3 TRBV10-3 TGTGCCATCAGTAAAGGAGATTACGATACGCAGTATTTT CAISKGDYDTQYF
- - TRBJ1-4 TRBV28 TGTGCCAGCAGTCGGGGGGGATCGGAAGAAAAACTGTTTTTT CASSRGGSEEKLFF
- TRBD2 TRBJ2-7 TRBV28 TGTGCCAGCAGTCCGCCGGCTAGCGGGAGGTACGAGCAGTACTTC CASSPPASGRYEQYF
- - TRBJ2-7 TRBV28 TGTGCCAGCGGTAACTACGAGCAGTACTTC CASGNYEQYF
- - TRBJ2-5 TRBV7-3 TGTGCCAGCAGCGCAAACGGTCCCCCAGAGACCCAGTACTTC CASSANGPPETQYF
- - TRBJ2-5 TRBV28 TGTGCCAGCAGTTTAGGGTCCGCGGGACAAGAGACCCAGTACTTC CASSLGSAGQETQYF
- TRBD1 TRBJ2-5 TRBV11-2 TGTGCCAGCAGCCTCGGACAGGGCGGTATCCAAGAGACCCAGTACTTC CASSLGQGGIQETQYF
- - TRBJ1-6 TRBV30 TGTGCCTGGAGTGTTGTGGAGGGGTTTGGTTCACCCCTCCACTTT CAWSVVEGFGSPLHF
- - TRBJ2-1 TRBV18 TGTGCCAGCTCACTAGGACAGAAAAACAATGAGCAGTTCTTC CASSLGQKNNEQFF
- TRBD2 TRBJ2-7 TRBV28 TGTGCCAGCAGGGGAAGAGGGACTAGCGGGAACTACGAGCAGTACTTC CASRGRGTSGNYEQYF
few - TRBJ2-7 TRBV10-1 TGCGCCAGCAGTGAAGGGGGGTTATACGAGCAGTACTTC CASSEGGLYEQYF
- TRBD1 TRBJ1-2 TRBV7-9 TGTGCCAGCAGCTTAGCCGGGACAGGGGACCGCTATGGCTACACCTTC CASSLAGTGDRYGYTF
- TRBD2 TRBJ2-3 TRBV5-1 TGCGCCAGCAGCTTGCGAGGACTAGAAACAGATACGCAGTATTTT CASSLRGLETDTQYF
- TRBD1 TRBJ1-3 TRBV6-4 TGTGCCAGCACCCAAGGGGGCGATGGAAACACCATATATTTT CASTQGGDGNTIYF
once TRBD1 TRBJ1-1 TRBV29-1 TGCAGCGTTCCCCGGACAGGGGGCTCCCGCGAAGCTTTCTTT CSVPRTGGSREAFF
- TRBD1 TRBJ1-1 TRBV10-3 TGTGCCATCAGCCCGGGACAGTGGAACACTGAAGCTTTCTTT CAISPGQWNTEAFF
- - TRBJ2-7 TRBV5-1 TGCGCCAGCAGCTTGGTGGGGGAATGGGCCGAGCAGTACTTC CASSLVGEWAEQYF
- - TRBJ2-2 TRBV11-2 TGTGCCAGCAGGGCCTTGGTTTCGGGACTGGGGGCCGGGGAGCTGTTTTTT CASRALVSGLGAGELFF